This TCR beta chain was obtained from a study of shared clonotypes between healthy human individuals. The healthy adult donors were HIV-negative and reported no recent acute infections or vaccinations. The study, taken as a whole, reports: The study drew on few donors, limiting represented genetic and exposure-history diversity.

With 2 bases removed from V and 4 bases from J, the gap between germline ends came to 9 bases. Germline V gives CDR1 SGHTA, CDR2 FQGNSA. This CDR3 is 14 amino acids long. Concerning this clone itself: Its antigen is as yet unknown.

Each cell subset's genomic DNA was divided evenly among several immunoSEQ plates. Original analysis: There were no quality scores in the junction-only immunoSEQ sequences, so filtering differed. Assay: immunoSEQ multiplex PCR; the TCRdb copy retains only in-frame clones and omits some. V and J calls and clone size are those listed in that table; D and trimming were worked out from the DNA. Of about 2.5 million clones listed, 80% to 95% are singletons. The clonotype originates from a man younger than 35 in good health. Some clones in this sample may be carry-over from other donors' samples. The J gene is TRBJ1-5, the V gene TRBV7-2; D gene unclear. The sequenced material came from naive CD4+ T cells from PBMCs. Sample subset: CD45RA+ positively selected. The CDR3 protein is CASSLTTFNQPQHF. The DNA for the CDR3 is TGTGCCAGCAGCTTAACGACTTTTAATCAGCCCCAGCATTTT.